This T cell receptor beta chain was sequenced during a study of shared clonotypes between healthy human individuals. About this clone: The sample carries other DNA sequences with the same CDR3.

Positive CCR7 selection of CD45RO-negative cells yielded the naive CD8 cells, and terminally differentiated effector memory CD45RA+ cells were excluded. The repertoire was sequenced with immunoSEQ multiplex PCR; TCRdb's copy has only in-frame clones and lacks some. Of millions of clones listed, about 95% are singletons. Germline lookup yields CDR1 GTSNPN and CDR2 SVGIG (reference sequence). The CDR3 runs to 13 residues. With 1 base clipped from V and 4 bases from J, the junction kept 2 bases outside the gene matches. Sequencing used naive CD8+ T cells sorted from blood. The TCR comes from a man between 18 and 35 years old in good health. This rearrangement joins TRBV30 to TRBJ2-7; 9 positions match TRBD1. In DNA, the CDR3 is TGTGCCTGGAGTGCGGACAGGGGATACGAGCAGTACTTC. Its protein is CAWSADRGYEQYF.